These 17 T cell receptor beta chains came from one sample sequenced in a study of blood T cells in healthy people across ages. Then a second PCR, running roughly 7 to 11 cycles, was carried out with a sample-barcoded 5' primer and a J-beta primer mix. Using its own MiXCR run on the 5' RACE reads, TCRdb lists one record per CDR3 protein. The sample contains 730,000 or so distinct CDR3 sequences, roughly 43% of which appear only once. Sequenced material: blood. The receptor set was obtained from an older woman in good health.

V usage is TRBV7-2 and J usage is TRBJ2-7, with 8 bases identical to TRBD1. CDR3 length: 15 residues. V was clipped by 6 bases and J by 3 bases; unmatched bases: 10. Looked up from germline, CDR1 is SGHTA and CDR2 is FQGNSA. This CDR3 reads CASSQAVGQGYEQYF. The CDR3 DNA is TGTGCCAGCAGTCAAGCCGTAGGACAGGGCTACGAGCAGTACTTC.

CDR3 sequence reads: CSERTGFQETQYF. The CDR3 DNA is TGCAGTGAAAGAACAGGGTTCCAAGAGACCCAGTACTTC. The genes are TRBV20-1 and TRBJ2-5; perhaps TRBD1 as D (6 bases). The CDR3 extends over 13 amino acids. Germline CDR1 is DFQATT and CDR2 is SNEGSKA (reference sequence). Trimming left V 7 bases short and J 1 base short, with 13 bases between.

The rearrangement links TRBV7-2 to TRBJ1-1, with D tentatively TRBD1 (5 bases). Trimming pared 4 bases from V and 0 bases from J, leaving 15 bases between. The CDR3 sequence is 16 residues long. The germline gives CDR1 SGHTA, CDR2 FQGNSA. The CDR3 DNA reads TGTGCCAGCAGCTCCCTGGGGGGGGGTGTGAACACTGAAGCTTTCTTT. Translating gives CASSSLGGGVNTEAFF.

This clonotype showed up just a few times. The chain couples TRBV3-1 to TRBJ2-1, with D perhaps matching TRBD1 (5 bases). The germline V and J ends were trimmed by 0 bases and 7 bases, with 16 bases remaining between them. Looked up from germline, CDR1 is LGHDT and CDR2 is YNNKEL (reference sequence). CDR3 length: 16 amino acids. The CDR3, as DNA: TGTGCCAGCAGCCAAGAAGGGGTTCGCCTTAGGAATGAGCAGTTCTTC. Protein sequence: CASSQEGVRLRNEQFF.

This clonotype was seen a few times. This rearrangement joins TRBV29-1 to TRBJ2-2; maybe TRBD1 (5 bases). V was trimmed by 6 bases and J by 4 bases, leaving 12 bases between them. This CDR3 contains 13 residues. Germline loops: CDR1 SQVTM, CDR2 ANQGSEA. This CDR3 is CSVVDRPTGELFF. The CDR3 region has the DNA TGCAGCGTAGTTGACAGACCCACCGGGGAGCTGTTTTTT.

The rearrangement joins TRBV12-3 or TRBV12-4 to TRBJ2-2, with D maybe TRBD2 (6 bases). The V end lost 5 bases, the J end lost 1 base, and 8 bases lay between the germline ends. The CDR3 loop spans 14 amino acids. The CDR3 spells CASSPGGNTGELFF. The DNA of the CDR3 is TGTGCCAGCAGTCCCGGGGGGAACACCGGGGAGCTGTTTTTT.

This clonotype was observed a handful of times. V is TRBV7-8 and J is TRBJ2-7; 10 bases align to TRBD2. CDR1 and CDR2 from the germline V gene are SGHVS and FQNEAQ. The length of the CDR3 is 18 residues. With 2 bases clipped from V and 0 bases from J, the junction kept 10 bases outside the gene matches. The CDR3 DNA reads TGTGCCAGCAGCTTAAGAAGCGGGGGGGTCTTAAGCTCCTACGAGCAGTACTTC. It encodes CASSLRSGGVLSSYEQYF.

The V and J genes are TRBV2 and TRBJ1-5, with 10 bases fitting TRBD1. The V segment lost 4 bases and the J segment 7 bases; nucleotides outside the gene matches: 7. CDR1 and CDR2 from the germline V gene are SNHLY and FYNNEI. CDR3 length equals 15 residues. The CDR3 DNA reads TGTGCCAGCAGTGGCGGGACAGGGGCAGGGCAGCCCCAGCATTTT. It translates to CASSGGTGAGQPQHF.

CDR3 DNA sequence: TGCGCCAGCAGCCGTACCCATGGAGGCGAGCAGTACTTC. It encodes CASSRTHGGEQYF. The rearrangement uses TRBV5-1 and TRBJ2-5; tentatively, D is TRBD2 (5 bases). The assigned J gene may be wrong: the sequence end matches TRBJ2-7 better. This CDR3 comprises 13 residues. Germline V lookup: CDR1 SGHRS, CDR2 YFSETQ.

This chain uses TRBV24-1 with TRBJ2-3, with 8 nucleotides matching TRBD2. CDR1 is KGHDR and CDR2 is SFDVKD in the germline V gene. After removal of 6 bases from V and 4 bases from J, the junction contained 5 bases not matched to a gene. The CDR3 loop spans 14 amino acids. CDR3 DNA: TGTGCCACCAGTAAAGCGGGAGACCCAGATACGCAGTATTTT. Protein sequence: CATSKAGDPDTQYF.

This chain connects TRBV20-1 to TRBJ1-1, with TRBD1 as a possible D gene (5 bases). The CDR3 extends over 16 amino acids. Germline CDR1 is DFQATT and CDR2 is SNEGSKA (reference sequence). Trimming pared 0 bases from V and 4 bases from J, leaving 18 bases between. CDR3 protein: CSARDQGVGGGTEAFF. DNA for the CDR3: TGCAGTGCTAGAGATCAGGGTGTGGGCGGGGGCACTGAAGCTTTCTTT.

This clonotype was counted a few times. This sequence joins TRBV6-6 and TRBJ1-1; perhaps TRBD1 as D (6 bases). CDR3 length: 13 residues. The germline V gene has CDR1 MNHNY and CDR2 SVGAGI (reference sequence). V was clipped by 5 bases and J by 1 base, with 8 bases between them. In nucleotides, the CDR3 is TGTGCCAGCAGTAAGGGGGAGAACACTGAAGCTTTCTTT. Its protein product is CASSKGENTEAFF.

The CDR3 protein is CASGKASGRNEQFF. The DNA of the CDR3 is TGTGCCAGCGGCAAGGCTAGCGGGAGGAATGAGCAGTTCTTC. The chain joins TRBV9 to TRBJ2-1; 11 positions match TRBD2. This CDR3 is 14 amino acids long. The V gene's germline CDR1 is SGDLS and CDR2 YYNGEE. The V and J ends lost 7 bases and 7 bases, in that order; junction bases with no gene match: 7.

The gene calls are TRBV20-1 and TRBJ2-5; D tentatively fits TRBD1 or TRBD2 (5 bases each). V dropped 6 bases and J dropped 3 bases, with 17 bases sitting between them. This CDR3 comprises 14 residues. CDR1 and CDR2 from the germline V gene are DFQATT and SNEGSKA (reference sequence). The CDR3 spells CSANLRGVEETQYF. The CDR3 nucleotides are TGCAGTGCCAATCTGAGAGGGGTAGAAGAGACCCAGTACTTC.

V usage is TRBV7-9 and J usage is TRBJ2-5, with D unclear. This CDR3 contains 15 residues. Germline loops: CDR1 SEHNR, CDR2 FQNEAQ (reference sequence). Trimming stripped 7 bases from V and 1 base from J, with 16 bases between. The CDR3 region has the DNA TGTGCCAGCACCCTCCTAACGGTAGGCCAAGAGACCCAGTACTTC. This translates into CASTLLTVGQETQYF. The full variable domain, in which reference TRBV7-9 and TRBJ2-5 provide the parts outside the CDR3, is DTGVSQNPRHKITKRGQNVTFRCDPISEHNRLYWYRQTLGQGPEFLTYFQNEAQLEKSRLLSDRFSAERPKGSFSTLEIQRTEQGDSAMYLCASTLLTVGQETQYFGPGTRLLVL.

The chain has TRBV18 and TRBJ2-7; 8 bases fit TRBD1. V dropped 3 bases and J dropped 5; count of bases not matched to a gene: 9. This CDR3 is 15 amino acids long. Germline assignment: CDR1 KGHSH and CDR2 LQKENI. The CDR3 nucleotides are TGTGCCAGCTCACCGGCCGGGACAGGTTACCACGAGCAGTACTTC. Translating it yields CASSPAGTGYHEQYF.

J is TRBJ2-7 and V is TRBV20-1; 7 bases agree with TRBD2. V lost 3 bases to trimming and J lost 6 bases; unmatched junction nucleotides: 14. The V gene's germline CDR1 is DFQATT and CDR2 SNEGSKA (reference sequence). The CDR3 is 15 amino acids. As DNA, the CDR3 is TGCAGTGCTAGGCCTCCGACAGCCGGGGGGAGCGAGCAGTACTTC. Translation: CSARPPTAGGSEQYF.